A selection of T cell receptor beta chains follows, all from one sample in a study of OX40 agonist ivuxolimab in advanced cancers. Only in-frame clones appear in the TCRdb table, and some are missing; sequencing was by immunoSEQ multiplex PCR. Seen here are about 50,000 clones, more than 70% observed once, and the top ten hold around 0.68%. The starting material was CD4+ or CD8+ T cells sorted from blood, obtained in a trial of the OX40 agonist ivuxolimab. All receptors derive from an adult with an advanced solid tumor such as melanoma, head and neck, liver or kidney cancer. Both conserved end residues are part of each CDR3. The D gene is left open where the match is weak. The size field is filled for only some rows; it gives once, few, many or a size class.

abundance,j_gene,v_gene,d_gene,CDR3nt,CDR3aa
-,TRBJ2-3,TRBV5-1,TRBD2,TGCGCCAGCAGCTTTGTGGGAGGGAAAGATACGCAGTATTTT,CASSFVGGKDTQYF
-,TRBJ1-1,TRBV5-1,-,TGCGCCAGCAGCTCTCAGGGGAGGAACACTGAAGCTTTCTTT,CASSSQGRNTEAFF
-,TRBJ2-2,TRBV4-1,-,TGCGCCAGCAGCCAAGATCAGTACGGAGCGAACACCGGGGAGCTGTTTTTT,CASSQDQYGANTGELFF
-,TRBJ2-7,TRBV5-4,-,TGTGCCAGCAGCTTGGTGGCTAGATCTCCTATATCTGGGCAGTACTTC,CASSLVARSPISGQYF
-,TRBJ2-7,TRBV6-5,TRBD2,TGTGCCAGCAGTTACGTGGCGGGAGGGGTCTACGAGCAGTACTTC,CASSYVAGGVYEQYF
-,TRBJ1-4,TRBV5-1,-,TGCGCCAGCAGCTTGGCGGGACACCACAATGAAAAACTGTTTTTT,CASSLAGHHNEKLFF
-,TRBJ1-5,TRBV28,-,TGTGCCAGCAGTTCATATTCCCTCGGCGGTCAGCCCCAGCATTTT,CASSSYSLGGQPQHF
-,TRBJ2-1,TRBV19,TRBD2,TGTGCCAGTACCAATCTCGGGACTAGCGGGGGCAATGAGCAGTTCTTC,CASTNLGTSGGNEQFF
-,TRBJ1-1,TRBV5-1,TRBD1,TGCGCCAGCAGCCCACAGACAGGGACCACTGAAGCTTTCTTT,CASSPQTGTTEAFF
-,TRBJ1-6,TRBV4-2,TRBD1,TGTGCCAGCAGCCAAGATAGGACAGGCGGAAATTCACCCCTCCACTTT,CASSQDRTGGNSPLHF
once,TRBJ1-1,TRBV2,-,TGTGCCAGCAGTCGGGCGGTTTTGGGCACTGAAGCTTTCTTT,CASSRAVLGTEAFF
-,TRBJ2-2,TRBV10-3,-,TGTGCCATCCGGTCGACAGGGAACACCGGGGAGCTGTTTTTT,CAIRSTGNTGELFF
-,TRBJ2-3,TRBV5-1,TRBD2,TGCGCCAGCAGCTTATTTGGGGGGAGGGCCGTAGATACGCAGTATTTT,CASSLFGGRAVDTQYF
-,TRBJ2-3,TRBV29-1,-,TGCAGCGTTGACTGGACTAGCACAGATACGCAGTATTTT,CSVDWTSTDTQYF
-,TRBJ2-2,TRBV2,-,TGTGCCAGCACGACAGCGTCTACCGGGGAGCTGTTTTTT,CASTTASTGELFF
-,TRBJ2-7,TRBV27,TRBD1,TGTGCCAGCGGGACAGGGAAGTCCTACGAGCAGTACTTC,CASGTGKSYEQYF
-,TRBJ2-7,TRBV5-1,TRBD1,TGCGCCAGCAGCGGACAGGGCTTTGGCGAGCAGTACTTC,CASSGQGFGEQYF
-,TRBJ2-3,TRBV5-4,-,TGTGCCAGCAGCCGGCCTCGGGGCGGGACTGGCACAGATACGCAGTATTTT,CASSRPRGGTGTDTQYF
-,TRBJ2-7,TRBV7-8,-,TGTGCCAGCAGCTTGATAGAGGGGCAGTACTTC,CASSLIEGQYF
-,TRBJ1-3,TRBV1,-,TGCACCAGCAGCCAAGAAGGGGACCCAGGGTCACGCTCTGGAAACACCATATATTTT,CTSSQEGDPGSRSGNTIYF
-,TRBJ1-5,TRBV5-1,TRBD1,TGCGCCAGCAGCTTGGGGACAGGCCTCAATCAGCCCCAGCATTTT,CASSLGTGLNQPQHF
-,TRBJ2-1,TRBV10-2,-,TGCGCCAGCAGTGAGTCGCGGCGTGGTTACAATGAGCAGTTCTTC,CASSESRRGYNEQFF
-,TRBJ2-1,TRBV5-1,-,TGCGCCAGCAGCTTGGAAAGGGATGAGCAGTTCTTC,CASSLERDEQFF
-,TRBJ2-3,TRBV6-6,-,TGTGCCAGCAGTTACCGCGGCACGACAGATACGCAGTATTTT,CASSYRGTTDTQYF
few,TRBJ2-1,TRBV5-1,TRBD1,TGCGCCAGCAGCCTCGGGACAGTTTACAATGAGCAGTTCTTC,CASSLGTVYNEQFF
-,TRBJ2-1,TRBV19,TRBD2,TGTGCCAGTAGTAGAACACCGAAACTAGCGGGAGGTTTCTATGAGCAGTTCTTC,CASSRTPKLAGGFYEQFF
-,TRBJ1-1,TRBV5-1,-,TGCGCCAGCAGCTTGGTTCAGAACATGAACACTGAAGCTTTCTTT,CASSLVQNMNTEAFF
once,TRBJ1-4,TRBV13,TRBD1,TGTGCCAGCAGTCTCGGGACAGGGGCACCTAATGAAAAACTGTTTTTT,CASSLGTGAPNEKLFF
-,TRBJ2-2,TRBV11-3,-,TGTGCCAGCAGCCCGGGACCCCGGATCACCGGGGAGCTGTTTTTT,CASSPGPRITGELFF
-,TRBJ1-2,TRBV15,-,TGTGCCACCAGCAGAGACCCGGGCCGGAGGGACGGCTACACCTTC,CATSRDPGRRDGYTF
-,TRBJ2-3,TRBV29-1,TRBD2,TGCAGCGTTGCCCCGGGAGCGGGGGATACGCAGTATTTT,CSVAPGAGDTQYF
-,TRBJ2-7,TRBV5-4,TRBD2,TGTGCCAGCAGCCGGGAGGTGGACTACGAGCAGTACTTC,CASSREVDYEQYF
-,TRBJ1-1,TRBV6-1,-,TGTGCCAGCAGAACAACAGGGAACGCGAACACTGAAGCTTTCTTT,CASRTTGNANTEAFF
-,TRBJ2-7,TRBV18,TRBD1,TGTGCCAGCTCACAACAGGGGGGTGAGCAGTACTTC,CASSQQGGEQYF
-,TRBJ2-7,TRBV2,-,TGTGCCAGCAGTGGAGGCCAGACCTACGAGCAGTACTTC,CASSGGQTYEQYF
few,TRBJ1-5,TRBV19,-,TGTGCCAGTGATCGAAGGGGGATGAGCAATCAGCCCCAGCATTTT,CASDRRGMSNQPQHF
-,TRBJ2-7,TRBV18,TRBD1,TGTGCCAGCTCACTGGGAACAGGGGGCACGGGCGAGCAGTACTTC,CASSLGTGGTGEQYF
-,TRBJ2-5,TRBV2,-,TGTGCCAGCAGTGCGGAACGGGGAGAACAAGAGACCCAGTACTTC,CASSAERGEQETQYF
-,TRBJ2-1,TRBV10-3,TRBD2,TGTGCCATCAGTGATAGCGGGGGCTCCTACAATGAGCAGTTCTTC,CAISDSGGSYNEQFF
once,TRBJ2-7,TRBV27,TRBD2,TGTGCCAGCAGTCACCAGCGGGAGGTGGGGAAGGAGCAGTACTTC,CASSHQREVGKEQYF
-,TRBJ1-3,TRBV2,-,TGTGCCAGCAACAGGGACGGTAGAAACACCATATATTTT,CASNRDGRNTIYF
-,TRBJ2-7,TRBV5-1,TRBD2,TGCGCCAGCAGCTTTCGTACTAGCGGGAGCCGGAACTCCTACGAGCAGTACTTC,CASSFRTSGSRNSYEQYF
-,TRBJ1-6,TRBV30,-,TGTGCCTGGAGTGTCCGGAGTCACAGCTATAATTCACCCCTCCACTTT,CAWSVRSHSYNSPLHF
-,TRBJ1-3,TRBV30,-,TGTGCCTGGAACGCGGGACCCTCTGGAAACACCATATATTTT,CAWNAGPSGNTIYF
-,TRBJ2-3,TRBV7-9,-,TGTGCCAGCAGCACCAAACAGCGGGCAGATACGCAGTATTTT,CASSTKQRADTQYF
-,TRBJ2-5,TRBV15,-,TGTGCCACCAGCATTCGAAAGGGGGGCCAAGAGACCCAGTACTTC,CATSIRKGGQETQYF
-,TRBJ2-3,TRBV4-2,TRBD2,TGTGCCAGCAGCCCTCTCTTGGGACTAGCGGTTCCCACAGATACGCAGTATTTT,CASSPLLGLAVPTDTQYF
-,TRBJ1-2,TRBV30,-,TGTGCCTGGAGTCTAGCGGTTAACTATGGCTACACCTTC,CAWSLAVNYGYTF
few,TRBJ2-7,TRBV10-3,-,TGTGCCATCAGTCCTTCAGGGGAGTTCGAGCAGTACTTC,CAISPSGEFEQYF
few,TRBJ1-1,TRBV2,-,TGTGCCAGCAGTGAGTTGTCACCCGAAGCTTTCTTT,CASSELSPEAFF
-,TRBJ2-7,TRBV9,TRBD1,TGTGCCAGCAGCGTAGCTGATACAGGGGGCCCCTCCTACGAGCAGTACTTC,CASSVADTGGPSYEQYF
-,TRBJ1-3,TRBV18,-,TGTGCCAGCTCACCCAGGAACTCTGGAAACACCATATATTTT,CASSPRNSGNTIYF
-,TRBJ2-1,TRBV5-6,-,TGTGCCAGCAGCCGAACTTGGGGGCTAGGCAATGAGCAGTTCTTC,CASSRTWGLGNEQFF
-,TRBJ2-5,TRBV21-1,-,TGTGCCAGCAGCAGGCCGGAGACCCAGTACTTC,CASSRPETQYF
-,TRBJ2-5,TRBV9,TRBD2,TGTGCCAGCAGCTTGGGACTAGCGGGAGGGCAAGAGACCCAGTACTTC,CASSLGLAGGQETQYF
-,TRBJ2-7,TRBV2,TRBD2,TGTGCCAGCAGGATAGCGGGGGCTTCCTACGAGCAGTACTTC,CASRIAGASYEQYF